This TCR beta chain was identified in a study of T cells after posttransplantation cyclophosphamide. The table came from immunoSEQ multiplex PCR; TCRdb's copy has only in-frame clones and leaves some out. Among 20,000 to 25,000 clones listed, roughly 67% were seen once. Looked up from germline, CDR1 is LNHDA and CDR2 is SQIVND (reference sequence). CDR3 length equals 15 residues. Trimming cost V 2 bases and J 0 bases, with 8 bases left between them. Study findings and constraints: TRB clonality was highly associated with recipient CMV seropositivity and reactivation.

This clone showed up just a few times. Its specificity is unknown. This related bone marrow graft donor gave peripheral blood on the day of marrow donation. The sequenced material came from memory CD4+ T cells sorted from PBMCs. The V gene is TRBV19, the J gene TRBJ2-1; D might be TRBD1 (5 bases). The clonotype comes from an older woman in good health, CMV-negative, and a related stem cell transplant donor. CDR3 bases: TGTGCCAGTAGTATAAGGGGAAACTCCTACAATGAGCAGTTCTTC. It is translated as CASSIRGNSYNEQFF.